Following are 19 T cell receptor beta chains from one sample sequenced in a study of identifying expanded T cells in peripheral blood. TCRdb's copy holds only in-frame clones and misses some; the assay was immunoSEQ multiplex PCR. Seen here are approximately 140,000 clones, 70% to 90% observed once, and the top ten hold 7.5% to 9%. Sequencing used blood. These receptors all stem from a person aged 18 to 75 in good health.

V and J are TRBV7-2 and TRBJ2-2, with D possibly matching TRBD2 (6 bases). The V end was cut by 5 bases, the J end by 1 base, with 11 bases between. This CDR3 contains 15 residues. CDR1 is SGHTA, CDR2 FQGNSA, per germline. CDR3 in amino acids: CASSPLGGNTGELFF. The CDR3, as DNA: TGTGCCAGCAGCCCCCTCGGGGGGAACACCGGGGAGCTGTTTTTT.

This clone was picked up a small number of times. CDR3 loop: CASRPQGWSPLHF. CDR3 in DNA: TGTGCCAGCAGACCACAGGGTTGGTCACCCCTCCACTTT. This chain uses TRBV27 with TRBJ1-6, with D tentatively TRBD1 (6 bases). The CDR3 extends over 13 amino acids. V lost 6 bases, J lost 10 bases, and 13 bases lay in between. CDR1 is MNHEY and CDR2 is SMNVEV in the germline V gene (reference sequence).

CDR3 region: CASSEQSGALTGELFF. CDR3 nucleotides: TGTGCCAGCAGTGAACAGTCAGGGGCGCTCACCGGGGAGCTGTTTTTT. The chain combines TRBV2 with TRBJ2-2; D might be TRBD1 (6 bases). Looked up from germline, CDR1 is SNHLY and CDR2 is FYNNEI. This CDR3 has 16 residues. The V and J ends lost 2 bases and 4 bases respectively, with 14 bases between them.

This clone was counted once. This sequence joins TRBV25-1 and TRBJ2-5, with TRBD1 as a possible D gene (6 bases). Germline values: CDR1 MGHDK, CDR2 SYGVNS. The ends were cut back, 1 base at V and 0 bases at J, with 9 bases in the middle. The length of the CDR3 is 15 residues. The CDR3 loop is CASSEFQGHQETQYF. The CDR3, as DNA: TGTGCCAGCAGTGAATTCCAGGGGCACCAAGAGACCCAGTACTTC.

The genes are TRBV29-1 and TRBJ1-2; 7 nucleotides match TRBD1. Germline CDR1 is SQVTM and CDR2 is ANQGSEA. The V and J ends lost 2 bases and 2 bases, in that order; junction bases with no gene match: 8. This CDR3 region has 15 residues. CDR3 residues: CSVEREGAWNYGYTF. CDR3 DNA sequence: TGCAGCGTTGAACGGGAGGGGGCTTGGAACTATGGCTACACCTTC. The full variable domain, in which reference TRBV29-1 and TRBJ1-2 provide the parts outside the CDR3, is SAVISQKPSRDICQRGTSLTIQCQVDSQVTMMFWYRQQPGQSLTLIATANQGSEATYESGFVIDKFPISRPNLTFSTLTVSNMSPEDSSIYLCSVEREGAWNYGYTFGSGTRLTVV.

J is TRBJ2-5 and V is TRBV29-1; 9 positions agree with TRBD1. The CDR3 runs 13 residues. Germline loops: CDR1 SQVTM, CDR2 ANQGSEA. V lost 4 bases, J lost 4 bases, and 4 bases stayed unmatched. The CDR3 coding sequence is TGCAGCGTTGGGACAGGGGTCAGAGAGACCCAGTACTTC. This translates into CSVGTGVRETQYF. Using reference TRBV29-1 and TRBJ2-5 for the parts outside the CDR3, the full variable domain is SAVISQKPSRDICQRGTSLTIQCQVDSQVTMMFWYRQQPGQSLTLIATANQGSEATYESGFVIDKFPISRPNLTFSTLTVSNMSPEDSSIYLCSVGTGVRETQYFGPGTRLLVL.

The V gene is TRBV2, the J gene TRBJ2-5; 8 bases align to TRBD1. Trimming took 5 bases from V and 5 from J; bases not matched to a gene: 7. The CDR3 sequence is 14 residues long. Germline V lookup: CDR1 SNHLY, CDR2 FYNNEI. The CDR3 protein is CASSMTGVAETQYF. CDR3 bases: TGTGCCAGCAGTATGACAGGGGTCGCCGAGACCCAGTACTTC. The variable domain in full, completed from reference TRBV2 and TRBJ2-5, reads EPEVTQTPSHQVTQMGQEVILRCVPISNHLYFYWYRQILGQKVEFLVSFYNNEISEKSEIFDDQFSVERPDGSNFTLKIRSTKLEDSAMYFCASSMTGVAETQYFGPGTRLLVL.

The chain uses TRBV27 and TRBJ2-7; D assignment may be TRBD1 or TRBD2 (5 bases each). The CDR3 extends over 16 amino acids. Trimming removed 4 bases at V and 0 bases at J, with 16 bases between. Germline CDR1 is MNHEY and CDR2 is SMNVEV (reference sequence). The DNA of the CDR3 is TGTGCCAGCAGTTCCCCTAGGGACGGCAGCTCCTACGAGCAGTACTTC. It encodes CASSSPRDGSSYEQYF.

V gene TRBV6-5 combines with J gene TRBJ1-4; D remains ambiguous. V lost 7 bases and J 0 bases, leaving 9 bases between the germline ends. This CDR3 has 14 residues. Germline lookup yields CDR1 MNHEY and CDR2 SVGAGI. This chain's CDR3 is CASKRDATNEKLFF. Written as DNA, the CDR3 is TGTGCCAGCAAAAGAGATGCAACTAATGAAAAACTGTTTTTT.

The chain carries TRBV18 and TRBJ2-1; 9 bases line up with TRBD1. Trimming took 3 bases from V and 7 from J; bases not matched to a gene: 1. Germline V CDR1 and CDR2: KGHSH, LQKENI. CDR3 length: 13 amino acids. The CDR3 DNA follows: TGTGCCAGCTCACCGGACAGGGGTAATGAGCAGTTCTTC. Amino acid sequence: CASSPDRGNEQFF.

V and J are TRBV9 and TRBJ2-1, with 8 bases fitting TRBD2. The CDR3 is 15 residues long. Germline V gene data show CDR1 as SGDLS and CDR2 as YYNGEE. J gave up 3 bases and V 0 bases, and 2 bases lay outside the gene matches. The CDR3 nucleotides are TGTGCCAGCAGCGTAGCTAGCGGGTACTACAATGAGCAGTTCTTC. Protein: CASSVASGYYNEQFF.

The CDR3 DNA reads TGTGCCAGCAGTGAGGACAGGGGGAGCACCGGGGAGCTGTTTTTT. Translating it yields CASSEDRGSTGELFF. The chain combines TRBV2 with TRBJ2-2; 10 nucleotides align to TRBD1. The CDR3 covers 15 residues. Germline lookup yields CDR1 SNHLY and CDR2 FYNNEI. The J segment lost 4 bases and the V segment lost 3 bases, leaving 2 bases of the junction unmatched.

The V and J genes are TRBV6-1 and TRBJ1-5; 7 bases map to TRBD1. Germline assignment: CDR1 MNHNS and CDR2 SASEGT. The CDR3 totals 15 residues. The junction had 6 bases not matched to a gene; V was cut back by 2 bases and J by 5 bases. CDR3 region: CASSERQGEYQPQHF. Written as DNA, the CDR3 is TGTGCCAGCAGTGAAAGGCAGGGGGAATATCAGCCCCAGCATTTT.

V gene TRBV18 combines with J gene TRBJ1-5; D unclear. The germline gives CDR1 KGHSH, CDR2 LQKENI. This CDR3 region has 15 residues. Trimming pared 3 bases from V and 4 bases from J, leaving 13 bases between. CDR3 loop: CASSPGPTANQPQHF. CDR3 nucleotides: TGTGCCAGCTCACCGGGTCCGACCGCTAATCAGCCCCAGCATTTT.

This clone occurred once. The genes are TRBV19 and TRBJ1-3; no clear D gene. The CDR3 consists of 16 residues. Germline lookup yields CDR1 LNHDA and CDR2 SQIVND (reference sequence). V was pared by 5 bases and J by 0 bases, with 14 bases between. CDR3 sequence: CASSPRDISSGNTIYF. The CDR3 bases are TGTGCCAGTAGTCCGAGAGACATATCCTCTGGAAACACCATATATTTT.

The rearrangement links TRBV30 to TRBJ1-6; TRBD1 agrees at 7 bases. The germline gives CDR1 GTSNPN, CDR2 SVGIG (reference sequence). CDR3 length: 16 residues. The V gene end was trimmed by 2 bases and the J gene end by 1 base; junction bases not matched to a gene: 5. The CDR3 bases are TGTGCCTGGAGTTCAGGGGGGGCGTCCTATAATTCACCCCTCCACTTT. Amino acid sequence: CAWSSGGASYNSPLHF.

V gene TRBV7-2 combines with J gene TRBJ2-3; D possibly corresponds to TRBD1 (5 bases). V gave up 2 bases and J gave up 4 bases, with 7 bases separating them. CDR1 is SGHTA and CDR2 is FQGNSA in the germline V gene. The CDR3 totals 13 residues. CDR3 sequence (DNA): TGTGCCAGCAGCTTAAGGGGATCAGATACGCAGTATTTT. Translation gives CASSLRGSDTQYF.

The chain links TRBV4-1 to TRBJ2-1; TRBD2 agrees at 10 bases. V shed 4 bases, J shed 8 bases, and the junction held 14 bases outside the gene matches. This CDR3 contains 17 residues. The germline V gene has CDR1 MGHRA and CDR2 YSYEKL. In nucleotides, the CDR3 is TGCGCCAGCAGCCCCTCCGGGCTAGCGGGAGTTCGTGATGAGCAGTTCTTC. Protein: CASSPSGLAGVRDEQFF.

J is TRBJ1-3 and V is TRBV5-6; unclear D gene. From germline, CDR1 is SGHDT and CDR2 YYEEEE. V was pared by 3 bases and J by 4 bases, with 14 bases between. The CDR3 totals 15 residues. The CDR3 spells CASSSRRQRGNTIYF. In DNA, the CDR3 is TGTGCCAGCAGCTCCCGCCGCCAGAGAGGAAACACCATATATTTT. Full variable domain (remainder filled in from reference TRBV5-6 and TRBJ1-3): DAGVTQSPTHLIKTRGQQVTLRCSPKSGHDTVSWYQQALGQGPQFIFQYYEEEERQRGNFPDRFSGHQFPNYSSELNVNALLLGDSALYLCASSSRRQRGNTIYFGEGSWLTVV.